This TCR beta chain was found in a study of T cells in Graves' hyperthyroidism and ophthalmopathy. This CDR3 has 16 residues. V was clipped by 5 bases and J by 9 bases, with 24 bases between them. Looked up from germline, CDR1 is SGHTA and CDR2 is FQGNSA. Amplification of TCR beta CDR3 regions used RNA as the template. In the first-round RT-PCR of the TCR CDR3, the HTBI primer set was used. MiXCR, run by TCRdb on the multiplex PCR reads, gives a single entry per CDR3 protein. The sample holds around 340,000 distinct CDR3 sequences, approximately 15% seen once. This clonotype was detected many times. Not enrolled were patients with uncontrolled infection, other autoimmune disease, pregnancy or lactation.

Material: blood. The J gene is TRBJ2-3, the V gene TRBV7-2; tentative D call: TRBD2 (6 bases). This sequence originates from a woman aged 25 to 39 with Graves' hyperthyroidism. CDR3 sequence: CASSNQNQEGRGTQYF. For the CDR3, the DNA is TGTGCCAGCAGCAACCAGAACCAGGAGGGTCGGGGAACGCAGTATTTT.